This TCR beta chain was retrieved from a study of blood T cell repertoires in COVID-19 (TCRdb year 2020). Broadly, across the study: Samples from collaborators originated in the United States, Italy and Spain and spanned both the acute and convalescent phases of COVID-19. The material from the prospective study consisted of cDNA or gDNA derived from T cells, B-cell-depleted T cells, or PBMCs. Subjects who had been exposed to COVID-19, were actively infected with it, or had recovered from it provided the deeply sampled blood TCRbeta repertoires that made up the dataset. The repertoires were released in a freely available public database meant as a resource for research on the immune response to SARS-CoV-2. The samples were drawn from the first 160 participants of the ongoing ImmuneRACE study and from 950 to 1,500 subjects provided by 6 global collaborators. A de-identified subject ID, COVID-19 status, age in years and sex were almost always included in the sample metadata. Where available, HLA class I and class II types were obtained from metadata supplied by the sample provider rather than from assay-based typing.

Via the germline V gene, CDR1 is SGHRS and CDR2 YFSETQ. The germline ends are 9 bases apart after V is trimmed by 0 bases and J by 0 bases. The CDR3 starts with the cysteine, ends with the phenylalanine, and has 16 residues. The entry retains the CDR3 DNA only, 48 bases that are in frame from base 1. The full study reports these points: How much clinical and demographic metadata was included differed by source and by participant, and the metadata was provided uncurated.

Concerning this clone: Which antigen it targets is not known. No qualities accompany the bases; no much larger clone lies one base away.

TCRbeta CDR3 regions were amplified from genomic DNA using the immunoSEQ Assay, a bias-controlled multiplex PCR. In the authors' own workflow: Within the assay, amplification of reference gene primers was used to estimate how many nucleated cells each sample contained. Sequence reads were collapsed and filtered to measure the absolute abundance of every unique TCRbeta CDR3 rearrangement. For each sample, productive Simpson clonality was calculated as the square root of Simpson's diversity index over productive rearrangements. Here the immuneACCESS table is served through TCRdb, limited to in-frame sequences with V and J called. Missing clones are a known gap in these copies; in checked studies unresolved V genes cover under half, and the rest lacks a known reason. That table furnishes V, J and clone size, whereas the DNA furnished D and trimming. Counted in this sample were around 200,000 clones; 88% of them appeared once. The ten biggest clones cover under 3% of the sample.

In the prospective study, participants were 18 to 89 years old, resided in around 25 geographic areas of the United States, and were enrolled through a virtual design. Cohort assignment in the prospective study relied on participant-reported clinical history from a screening survey and a study questionnaire. ImmuneRACE Cohort 3 recovered participants were defined by two consecutive negative NP/OP PCR tests, healthcare professional clearance, or symptom resolution. Mobile phlebotomists in the prospective study collected whole blood, serum and a nasopharyngeal or oropharyngeal swab from every participant. Prospective study participants could optionally give additional blood draws and questionnaires over a roughly two-month period. Before DNA extraction, blood samples from the prospective study were shipped at room temperature or frozen.

The sequence joins TRBV5-1 to TRBJ2-2, with TRBD2 as a weak D call on 7 bases. The sequence came from a woman aged 25-40 years who had recovered from COVID-19. The sample consisted of PBMCs or T cells enriched from blood (not recorded which). The DNA reads as follows: TGCGCCAGCAGCTTGGTGGGGGGGCCGAACACCGGGGAGCTGTTTTTT. Its coded protein is CASSLVGGPNTGELFF.